A single sample is the source of the 16 T cell receptor beta chains below, sequenced in a study of blood T cell repertoires in COVID-19. Sequenced by immunoSEQ multiplex PCR; TCRdb stores in-frame clones only, minus some. The top ten clones hold around a sixth of a sample with over 70,000 clones, 80% of them seen once. The specimen was peripheral blood. Receptors originate from a man aged 70-80 years who had recovered from COVID-19.

The CDR3 here is CASSPGQNTGELFF. In DNA form, the CDR3 reads TGTGCCAGCTCACCAGGACAGAACACCGGGGAGCTGTTTTTT. The rearrangement uses TRBV18 and TRBJ2-2, with D maybe TRBD1 (5 bases). The V end was cut by 2 bases, the J end by 1 base, with 5 bases between. Germline V lookup: CDR1 KGHSH, CDR2 LQKENI. The CDR3 covers 14 residues.

This sequence joins TRBV6-2 or TRBV6-3 and TRBJ2-7; a weak D match, TRBD1 (7 bases). The V end was cut by 7 bases, the J end by 3 bases, with 22 bases between. Germline CDR1 reads MNHEY; CDR2 reads SVGEGT. The CDR3 contains 16 residues. CDR3 nucleotide sequence: TGTGCCAGCACCCCATCGGGAGTGACAGGGATCTACGAGCAGTACTTC. This codes for CASTPSGVTGIYEQYF.

J is TRBJ2-1 and V is TRBV29-1; 9 bases are shared with TRBD2. The CDR3 runs to 16 residues. V lost 3 bases, J lost 5 bases, and 11 bases stayed unmatched. Per germline, CDR1 SQVTM and CDR2 ANQGSEA. Here the CDR3 DNA reads TGCAGCGTTGAGGATCCTAGCGGGAATAAAAACAATGAGCAGTTCTTC. Translation gives CSVEDPSGNKNNEQFF.

This clone was counted only a few times. The chain employs TRBV10-3 and TRBJ1-1, with D tentatively TRBD1 (5 bases). From germline, CDR1 is ENHRY and CDR2 SYGVKD. The CDR3 runs to 14 residues. V was shortened by 2 bases and J by 4 bases, with 11 bases between the two germline ends. CDR3: CAISERQLATEAFF. The DNA of the CDR3 is TGTGCCATCAGTGAGCGACAGCTCGCCACTGAAGCTTTCTTT.

This clone was detected only once. J is TRBJ2-7 and V is TRBV11-2, with a tentative D call TRBD2 (6 bases). The length of the CDR3 is 16 residues. Trimming took off 5 bases at V and 0 bases at J, with 17 bases between the two ends. CDR1 SGHAT and CDR2 FQNNGV come from the germline V gene. CDR3 in amino acids: CASSPIRGSASYEQYF. CDR3 coding DNA: TGTGCCAGCAGCCCTATCCGGGGGTCAGCCTCCTACGAGCAGTACTTC. Filled out from reference TRBV11-2 and TRBJ2-7, the complete variable domain reads EAGVAQSPRYKIIEKRQSVAFWCNPISGHATLYWYQQILGQGPKLLIQFQNNGVVDDSQLPKDRFSAERLKGVDSTLKIQPAKLEDSAVYLCASSPIRGSASYEQYFGPGTRLTVT.

The rearrangement links TRBV3-1 (or the pseudogene TRBV3-2) to TRBJ2-1, with 13 bases aligning to TRBD2. Germline trimming cut 0 bases from V and 9 bases from J; bases unmatched to any gene: 8. Germline loops: CDR1 LGHDT, CDR2 YNNKEL (reference sequence). The CDR3 extends over 17 amino acids. The CDR3 here is CASSQDGLAGVRGEQFF. DNA for the CDR3: TGTGCCAGCAGCCAAGACGGACTAGCGGGAGTTAGAGGTGAGCAGTTCTTC.

This rearrangement joins TRBV30 to TRBJ1-4, with a tentative D call TRBD1 (5 bases). Germline CDR1 GTSNPN, CDR2 SVGIG (reference sequence). V lost 5 bases and J lost 12, with 19 bases in between. The CDR3 loop spans 13 amino acids. The DNA for the CDR3 is TGTGCCTGGGGCGCGGGGGAGGGGACGGAACTGTTTTTT. Translation: CAWGAGEGTELFF.

The chain recombines TRBV10-3 with TRBJ1-3, with D hard to call. The germline V gene has CDR1 ENHRY and CDR2 SYGVKD. The CDR3 consists of 14 residues. The V end was cut by 0 bases, the J end by 5 bases, with 8 bases between. Here the CDR3 DNA reads TGTGCCATCAGTGAGTCCAGGCTAAGAAACACCATATATTTT. This gives the protein CAISESRLRNTIYF.

The V gene is TRBV6-6, the J gene TRBJ1-2; D is possibly TRBD1 (6 bases). The CDR3 runs 13 residues. The germline CDR1 and CDR2 sequences are MNHNY and SVGAGI (reference sequence). Deletions cut 5 bases from V and 1 base from J, with 8 bases between. CDR3 region: CASSPGVNYGYTF. The CDR3 DNA sequence: TGTGCCAGCAGTCCAGGGGTTAACTATGGCTACACCTTC.

The gene calls are TRBV11-3 and TRBJ2-2, with TRBD1 matching over 7 bases. V lost 5 bases to trimming and J lost 4 bases; unmatched junction nucleotides: 7. The CDR3 totals 15 residues. The V gene's germline CDR1 is SGHNT and CDR2 YENEEA. CDR3 in DNA: TGTGCCAGCAGCCCGCGGACAGGTTCCACCGGGGAGCTGTTTTTT. Its translation: CASSPRTGSTGELFF.

The chain recombines TRBV20-1 with TRBJ2-5; D unclear. Germline values: CDR1 DFQATT, CDR2 SNEGSKA (reference sequence). There are 11 residues in the CDR3. V dropped 2 bases and J dropped 4 bases, with 5 bases sitting between them. CDR3 nucleotides: TGCAGTGCTAGACACGGAGAGACCCAGTACTTC. Residues: CSARHGETQYF.

This clone turned up a few times. CDR3 amino acids: CAISENPGQGVSNYGYTF. As DNA, the CDR3 is TGTGCCATCAGTGAAAACCCGGGACAGGGCGTCTCTAACTATGGCTACACCTTC. This chain links TRBV10-3 with TRBJ1-2; 9 nucleotides align to TRBD1. Germline V gene sequence: CDR1 ENHRY, CDR2 SYGVKD. V lost 3 bases and J lost 0; bases outside the gene matches: 11. The CDR3 totals 18 residues.

The genes are TRBV7-9 and TRBJ1-5; tentatively, D is TRBD1 (6 bases). Germline V lookup: CDR1 SEHNR, CDR2 FQNEAQ (reference sequence). Trimming stripped 5 bases from V and 5 bases from J, with 10 bases between. There are 13 residues in the CDR3. The CDR3 here is CASSIAGDQPQHF. The CDR3 bases are TGTGCCAGCAGCATCGCAGGGGATCAGCCCCAGCATTTT.

The rearrangement joins TRBV5-1 to TRBJ1-2, with D possibly matching TRBD1 (5 bases). V was pared by 1 base and J by 3 bases, with 13 bases between. The CDR3 runs 15 residues. Looked up from germline, CDR1 is SGHRS and CDR2 is YFSETQ. The CDR3 is CASSLLRGFDYGYTF. The CDR3 DNA follows: TGCGCCAGCAGCTTGCTAAGGGGTTTCGACTATGGCTACACCTTC.

This sequence joins TRBV6-2 or TRBV6-3 and TRBJ1-2; 7 bases fit TRBD1. The CDR3 is 15 amino acids. J lost 2 bases, V lost 2 bases, and 5 bases had no gene match. Germline CDR1 and CDR2: MNHEY and SVGEGT. The CDR3 sequence is CASSYGTVGNYGYTF. In DNA, the CDR3 is TGTGCCAGCAGTTACGGGACAGTGGGGAACTATGGCTACACCTTC.

The chain employs TRBV12-3 or TRBV12-4 and TRBJ2-2; D is possibly TRBD2 (5 bases). Trimming stripped 7 bases from V and 6 bases from J, with 12 bases between. The CDR3 spans 13 residues. The CDR3 DNA follows: TGTGCCAGCACCGAGGGTTGGGCCGGGGAGCTGTTTTTT. Amino acid sequence: CASTEGWAGELFF.